This is a list of T cell receptor beta chains from one sample in a study of blood T cell repertoires in COVID-19. TCRdb's copy holds only in-frame clones and misses some; the assay was immunoSEQ multiplex PCR. The sample lists about 490,000 clones; 70% to 90% were seen once. Sample: peripheral blood. These receptors were taken from a human donor in a cohort sampled during active COVID-19. The CDR3 runs from the conserved cysteine through the conserved F or W. Each record gives: clone size, V gene, J gene, D gene, CDR3 protein, CDR3 DNA. A D gene is named only where the DNA matches it firmly. Clone sizes are given selectively: once, few, many, or a class where the clone is expanded.

once	TRBV5-5	TRBJ2-1	.	CASSFSRNEQFF	TGTGCCAGCAGCTTCTCTCGCAATGAGCAGTTCTTC
.	TRBV6-5	TRBJ1-2	.	CAIDYSNYGYTF	TGTGCCATCGACTATTCAAACTATGGCTACACCTTC
.	TRBV11-2	TRBJ1-2	.	CASSLDQQRPYGYTF	TGTGCCAGCAGCTTAGACCAGCAGCGGCCCTATGGCTACACCTTC
.	TRBV19	TRBJ2-4	TRBD2	CASSAGTSGNIQYF	TGTGCCAGTAGTGCCGGGACTAGCGGAAACATTCAGTACTTC
.	TRBV30	TRBJ2-1	.	CAWNPTGEAEQFF	TGTGCCTGGAACCCGACAGGAGAGGCTGAGCAGTTCTTC
.	TRBV19	TRBJ1-5	.	CASSTGVGGNQPQHF	TGTGCCAGTAGTACGGGGGTTGGAGGCAATCAGCCCCAGCATTTT
.	TRBV29-1	TRBJ1-1	TRBD1	CSVEVQGQKNTEAFF	TGCAGCGTTGAAGTACAGGGGCAGAAGAACACTGAAGCTTTCTTT
.	TRBV29-1	TRBJ2-7	TRBD1	CSARQGRNEQYF	TGCAGCGCGCGACAGGGGAGGAACGAGCAGTACTTC
.	TRBV7-2	TRBJ2-6	.	CASGTDRYTSGANVLTF	TGTGCCAGCGGGACGGACAGATATACCTCTGGGGCCAACGTCCTGACTTTC
.	TRBV7-2	TRBJ1-1	.	CASSLINEAFF	TGTGCCAGCAGCTTAATCAATGAAGCTTTCTTT
.	TRBV6-4	TRBJ2-2	TRBD2	CASSVLADTGELFF	TGTGCCAGCAGTGTCCTAGCGGACACCGGGGAGCTGTTTTTT
.	TRBV28	TRBJ1-1	.	CASWSGRGNMNTEAFF	TGTGCCAGCTGGTCGGGCAGGGGCAACATGAACACTGAAGCTTTCTTT
once	TRBV11-2	TRBJ1-2	.	CASSATGLLPGYTF	TGTGCCAGCAGCGCGACAGGTCTACTTCCAGGCTACACCTTC
many	TRBV9	TRBJ2-1	.	CASSLTVGSYNEQFF	TGTGCCAGCAGCTTAACAGTGGGCTCCTACAATGAGCAGTTCTTC
.	TRBV6-1	TRBJ2-7	.	CASSERGLGYEQYF	TGTGCCAGCAGTGAGCGGGGGCTGGGCTACGAGCAGTACTTC
few	TRBV24-1	TRBJ2-2	.	CATSAGPNTGELFF	TGTGCCACCAGTGCAGGGCCGAACACCGGGGAGCTGTTTTTT
.	TRBV19	TRBJ2-3	.	CASRYLGTDTQYF	TGTGCCAGCAGGTACTTGGGCACAGATACGCAGTATTTT
.	TRBV20-1	TRBJ1-4	.	CSGDFNEKLFF	TGTTCCGGAGACTTTAATGAAAAACTGTTTTTT
.	TRBV6-2/TRBV6-3	TRBJ1-2	.	CASSPSAGGNYGYTF	TGTGCCAGCAGCCCCTCGGCGGGAGGAAACTATGGCTACACCTTC
.	TRBV27	TRBJ2-5	.	CASSAEVYATQYF	TGTGCCAGCAGCGCGGAGGTGTACGCGACCCAGTACTTC
.	TRBV15	TRBJ2-2	TRBD1	CATRGTGGNTGELFF	TGTGCCACCAGAGGGACAGGGGGGAACACCGGGGAGCTGTTTTTT
.	TRBV6-2/TRBV6-3	TRBJ1-2	TRBD1	CASSQTGEGGYTF	TGTGCCAGCAGTCAGACAGGGGAAGGCGGCTACACCTTC
.	TRBV29-1	TRBJ2-3	TRBD1	CSVEGDTGGTDTQYF	TGCAGCGTTGAAGGTGACACAGGGGGGACAGATACGCAGTATTTT
.	TRBV12-3/TRBV12-4	TRBJ1-1	.	CASNRGTEAFF	TGTGCCAGCAACCGGGGCACTGAAGCTTTCTTT
.	TRBV15	TRBJ2-1	.	CATSRDAGTRSHNEQFF	TGTGCCACCAGCAGAGATGCGGGAACCCGGTCCCACAATGAGCAGTTCTTC
.	TRBV7-6	TRBJ2-7	.	CASSPRTTTVLTEQYF	TGTGCCAGCAGCCCCCGAACGACTACGGTCCTCACCGAGCAGTACTTC
once	TRBV7-3	TRBJ2-3	.	CASSPSGQADTQYF	TGTGCCAGCAGCCCGAGCGGGCAAGCAGATACGCAGTATTTT
.	TRBV15	TRBJ1-4	.	CATSRDSVNEKLFF	TGTGCCACCAGCAGAGACAGCGTTAATGAAAAACTGTTTTTT
.	TRBV19	TRBJ1-1	.	CASRPNVRALMNTEAFF	TGTGCCAGTCGACCGAATGTGAGGGCCCTCATGAACACTGAAGCTTTCTTT
.	TRBV7-9	TRBJ2-1	TRBD2	CASSLGLAGRGEQFF	TGTGCCAGCAGCTTAGGTCTAGCGGGAAGGGGTGAGCAGTTCTTC
many	TRBV7-9	TRBJ1-5	.	CASSLDGPRGNQPQHF	TGTGCCAGCAGCTTAGATGGCCCGAGGGGCAATCAGCCCCAGCATTTT
.	TRBV6-6	TRBJ2-2	TRBD1	CASKWTGETGELFF	TGTGCCAGCAAGTGGACAGGGGAAACCGGGGAGCTGTTTTTT
.	TRBV9	TRBJ2-1	TRBD1	CASSARTGVHEQFF	TGTGCCAGCAGCGCCCGGACAGGGGTACATGAGCAGTTCTTC
.	TRBV24-1	TRBJ1-5	.	CATSDLASQPQHF	TGTGCCACCAGTGACCTTGCGAGTCAGCCCCAGCATTTT
.	TRBV19	TRBJ1-6	TRBD1	CASSLGQGGSSPLHF	TGTGCCAGTAGTCTCGGACAGGGGGGATCATCACCCCTCCACTTT
.	TRBV30	TRBJ2-7	.	CAWTPPGAYEQYF	TGTGCCTGGACCCCCCCCGGGGCCTACGAGCAGTACTTC
.	TRBV9	TRBJ1-1	.	CASSVQGSTEAFF	TGTGCCAGCAGCGTGCAGGGATCCACTGAAGCTTTCTTT
.	TRBV7-8	TRBJ1-1	TRBD1	CASITDRGTEAFF	TGTGCCAGCATTACTGACAGGGGCACTGAAGCTTTCTTT
.	TRBV5-1	TRBJ2-1	TRBD2	CASSFNSGSSYNEQFF	TGCGCCAGCAGCTTTAACAGCGGGAGCTCCTACAATGAGCAGTTCTTC
.	TRBV9	TRBJ2-3	TRBD2	CASSSPLHSGDSTDTQYF	TGTGCCAGCAGCAGCCCTCTCCATAGCGGGGACAGCACAGATACGCAGTATTTT
.	TRBV29-1	TRBJ2-6	.	CSVDTGTPGANVLTF	TGCAGCGTCGATACAGGGACCCCTGGGGCCAACGTCCTGACTTTC
.	TRBV30	TRBJ1-5	.	CAWSATGRANQPQHF	TGTGCCTGGAGTGCTACGGGGAGGGCCAATCAGCCCCAGCATTTT
.	TRBV7-3	TRBJ2-7	.	CASSPPRASSYEQYF	TGTGCCAGCAGCCCCCCCCGCGCTAGCTCCTACGAGCAGTACTTC
.	TRBV27	TRBJ2-1	TRBD2	CASSFRRGLAGVDNEQFF	TGTGCCAGCAGTTTCAGACGAGGACTAGCGGGAGTAGACAATGAGCAGTTCTTC
.	TRBV19	TRBJ2-5	TRBD1	CASSPLRGQGWNETQYF	TGTGCCAGTAGTCCCTTACGTGGACAGGGTTGGAATGAGACCCAGTACTTC
.	TRBV19	TRBJ1-1	TRBD1	CASSLQGAPEYEAFF	TGTGCCAGTAGTCTACAGGGGGCCCCTGAGTATGAAGCTTTCTTT
.	TRBV15	TRBJ2-2	.	CATSRGLAAGELFF	TGTGCCACCAGCAGAGGGCTAGCTGCTGGGGAGCTGTTTTTT
once	TRBV4-1	TRBJ2-1	TRBD2	CASSQGETSGYNEQFF	TGCGCCAGCAGCCAAGGAGAGACTAGCGGATACAATGAGCAGTTCTTC
.	TRBV28	TRBJ1-4	TRBD1	CASSSPGGQGYEKLFF	TGTGCCAGCAGTTCCCCGGGGGGACAGGGGTATGAAAAACTGTTTTTT
.	TRBV12-3/TRBV12-4	TRBJ2-7	.	CASSLWPAEQYF	TGTGCCAGCAGTCTGTGGCCCGCCGAGCAGTACTTC
.	TRBV11-2	TRBJ2-7	.	CASSSGFRFPEQYF	TGTGCCAGCAGCTCAGGTTTTAGGTTTCCGGAGCAGTACTTC
.	TRBV15	TRBJ1-2	TRBD1	CATSPQTGNYGYTF	TGTGCCACCAGCCCCCAGACAGGGAATTATGGCTACACCTTC
once	TRBV5-1	TRBJ2-7	.	CASSTYGGPYEQYF	TGCGCCAGCAGCACTTACGGGGGACCCTACGAGCAGTACTTC
.	TRBV11-3	TRBJ2-3	TRBD2	CASSLEPTSGSTDTQYF	TGTGCCAGCAGCTTAGAGCCTACTAGCGGATCCACAGATACGCAGTATTTT
.	TRBV2	TRBJ1-2	.	CASSEIGIYGYTF	TGTGCCAGCAGTGAAATCGGGATCTATGGCTACACCTTC
.	TRBV14	TRBJ1-5	.	CASRHKGVGSYQPQHF	TGTGCCAGCAGACATAAGGGGGTAGGGTCGTATCAGCCCCAGCATTTT
.	TRBV11-2	TRBJ1-1	.	CASSLSAGNTEAFF	TGTGCCAGCAGCCTCTCGGCGGGGAACACTGAAGCTTTCTTT
.	TRBV4-2	TRBJ1-2	.	CASSQEFGPNYGYTF	TGTGCCAGCAGCCAAGAGTTCGGTCCGAACTATGGCTACACCTTC
.	TRBV7-8	TRBJ1-3	.	CASTYSGGSGNTIYF	TGTGCCAGCACCTACTCCGGGGGCTCTGGAAACACCATATATTTT
.	TRBV19	TRBJ2-2	.	CASGRTGNTGELFF	TGTGCCAGTGGGAGGACAGGGAACACCGGGGAGCTGTTTTTT